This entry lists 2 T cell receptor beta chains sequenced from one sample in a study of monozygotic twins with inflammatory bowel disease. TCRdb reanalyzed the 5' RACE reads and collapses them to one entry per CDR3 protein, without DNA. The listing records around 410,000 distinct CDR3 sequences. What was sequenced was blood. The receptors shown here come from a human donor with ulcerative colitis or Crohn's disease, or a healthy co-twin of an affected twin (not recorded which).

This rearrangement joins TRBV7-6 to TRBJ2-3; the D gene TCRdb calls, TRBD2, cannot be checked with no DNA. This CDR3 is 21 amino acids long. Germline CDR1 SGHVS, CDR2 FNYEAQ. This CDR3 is CASSRGVASSGGFVITDTQYF.

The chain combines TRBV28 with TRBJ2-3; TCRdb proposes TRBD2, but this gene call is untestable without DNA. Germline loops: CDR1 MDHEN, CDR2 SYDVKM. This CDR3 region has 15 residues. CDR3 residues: CASRGSGGPTDTQYF.